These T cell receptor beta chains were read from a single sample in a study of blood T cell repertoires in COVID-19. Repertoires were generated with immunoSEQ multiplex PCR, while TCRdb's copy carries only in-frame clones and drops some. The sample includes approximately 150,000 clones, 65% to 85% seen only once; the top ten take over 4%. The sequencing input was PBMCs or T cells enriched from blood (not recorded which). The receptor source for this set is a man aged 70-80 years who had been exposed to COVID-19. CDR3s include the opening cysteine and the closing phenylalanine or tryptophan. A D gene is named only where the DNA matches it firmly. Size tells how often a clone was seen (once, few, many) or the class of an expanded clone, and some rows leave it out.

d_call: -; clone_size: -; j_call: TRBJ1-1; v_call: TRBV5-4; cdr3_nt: TGTGCCAGCAGCTTCGGGGGAAGAGTCCAGACTGAAGCTTTCTTT; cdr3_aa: CASSFGGRVQTEAFF
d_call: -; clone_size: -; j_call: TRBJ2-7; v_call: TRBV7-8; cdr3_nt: TGTGCCAGCCGACCTCAGGGATTACTCTCCTACGAGCAGTACTTC; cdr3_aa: CASRPQGLLSYEQYF
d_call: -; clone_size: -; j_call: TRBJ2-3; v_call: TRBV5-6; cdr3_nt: TGTGCCAGCAGCTTGGCCCGACAGACAGATACGCAGTATTTT; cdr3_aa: CASSLARQTDTQYF
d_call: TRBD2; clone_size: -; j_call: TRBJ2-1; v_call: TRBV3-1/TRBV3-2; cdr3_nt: TGTGCCAGCAGCCAAGATCCAGCGGGAGCCTCCCATGAGCAGTTCTTC; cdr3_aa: CASSQDPAGASHEQFF
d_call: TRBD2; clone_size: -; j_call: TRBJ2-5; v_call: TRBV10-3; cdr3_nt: TGTGCCATCAGTGAACTAGCGGGGGGGGGCCCCACCCAGTACTTC; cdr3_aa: CAISELAGGGPTQYF
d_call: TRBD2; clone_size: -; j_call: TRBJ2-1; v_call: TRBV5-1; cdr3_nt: TGCGCCAGCAGTGAACCGGGACTAGAGACCAATGAGCAGTTCTTC; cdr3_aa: CASSEPGLETNEQFF
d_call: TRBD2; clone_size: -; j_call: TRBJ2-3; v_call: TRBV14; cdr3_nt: TGTGCCAGCAGCCAGTACGGGGGGGCCTCAGATACGCAGTATTTT; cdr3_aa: CASSQYGGASDTQYF
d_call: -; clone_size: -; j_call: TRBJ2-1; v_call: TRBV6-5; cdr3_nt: TGTGCCAGCAGTTCCTTAGGGAGTTCCTACAATGAGCAGTTCTTC; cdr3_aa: CASSSLGSSYNEQFF
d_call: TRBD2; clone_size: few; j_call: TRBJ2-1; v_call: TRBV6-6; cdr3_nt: TGTGCCAGCAGTCGTAGCGGGGGGGCTTCTAGGTCCTACAATGAGCAGTTCTTC; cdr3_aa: CASSRSGGASRSYNEQFF
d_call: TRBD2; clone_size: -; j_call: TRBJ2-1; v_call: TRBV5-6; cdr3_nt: TGTGCCAGCAGAGCTTGGCGGGACGGGGGGTTCAATGAGCAGTTCTTC; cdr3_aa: CASRAWRDGGFNEQFF
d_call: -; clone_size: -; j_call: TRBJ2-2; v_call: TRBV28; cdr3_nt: TGTGCCAGCAGGGGCGTCGTGGATACCGGGGAGCTGTTTTTT; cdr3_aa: CASRGVVDTGELFF
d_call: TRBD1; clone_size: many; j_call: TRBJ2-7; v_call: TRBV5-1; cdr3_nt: TGCGCCAGCAGCGGGGGACAGGGGGCGAGAGAGCAGTACTTC; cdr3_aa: CASSGGQGAREQYF
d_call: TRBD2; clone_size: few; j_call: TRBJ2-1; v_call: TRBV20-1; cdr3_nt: TGCAGTGCTAGTTCCGTAAGCGGGAACAATGAGCAGTTCTTC; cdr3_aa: CSASSVSGNNEQFF
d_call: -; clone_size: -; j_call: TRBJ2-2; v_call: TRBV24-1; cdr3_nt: TGTGCCACCAGGCTACCACCTGGGGGGAAGGGGGCATGCTCCGGGGAGCTGTTTTTT; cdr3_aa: CATRLPPGGKGACSGELFF
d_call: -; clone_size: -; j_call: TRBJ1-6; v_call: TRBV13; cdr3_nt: TGTGCCAGCACCCTAGGACTATCTAATTCACCCCTCCACTTT; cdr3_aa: CASTLGLSNSPLHF
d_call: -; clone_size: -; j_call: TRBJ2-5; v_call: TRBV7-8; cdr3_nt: TGTGCCAGCAGCCCCGGTATCCCCCAGTACTTC; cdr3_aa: CASSPGIPQYF
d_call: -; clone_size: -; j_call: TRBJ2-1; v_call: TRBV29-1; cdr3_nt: TGCAGCGCCGGGGTCCTCTCCTACAATGAGCAGTTCTTC; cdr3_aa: CSAGVLSYNEQFF
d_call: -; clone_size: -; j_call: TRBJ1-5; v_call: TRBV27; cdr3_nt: TGTGCCAGCAGTTCCGGCAGCGCCCGGCCCCAGCATTTT; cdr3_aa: CASSSGSARPQHF
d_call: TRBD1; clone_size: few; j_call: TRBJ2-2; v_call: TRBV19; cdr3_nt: TGTGCCAGTATCGGACAGGGGTGGACCGGGGAGCTGTTTTTT; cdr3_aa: CASIGQGWTGELFF
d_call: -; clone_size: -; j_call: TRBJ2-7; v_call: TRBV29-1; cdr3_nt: TGCAGCGTTGAAGGGACAGCCCCCTACGAGCAGTACTTC; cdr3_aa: CSVEGTAPYEQYF
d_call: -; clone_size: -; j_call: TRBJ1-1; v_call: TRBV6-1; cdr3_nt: TGTGCCAGCAGTGAAGCGTCAGCGGCTGAAGCTTTCTTT; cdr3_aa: CASSEASAAEAFF
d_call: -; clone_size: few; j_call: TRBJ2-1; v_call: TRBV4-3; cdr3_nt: TGCGCCAGCAGCCAAGATACCAGCTCCTACAATGAGCAGTTCTTC; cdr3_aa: CASSQDTSSYNEQFF
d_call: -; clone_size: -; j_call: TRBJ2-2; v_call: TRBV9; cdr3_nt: TGTGCCAGCAGCGTATTACCAGGGGGAGCTAGCGCGAACACCGGGGAGCTGTTTTTT; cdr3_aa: CASSVLPGGASANTGELFF
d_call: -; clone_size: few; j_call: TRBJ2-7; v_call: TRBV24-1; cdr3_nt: TGTGCCACGAGCGGAAACTCCTACGAGCAGTACTTC; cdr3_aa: CATSGNSYEQYF
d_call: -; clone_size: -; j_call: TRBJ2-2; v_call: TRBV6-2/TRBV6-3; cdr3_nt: TGTGCCAGCAGCACTTTTAACACCGGGGAGCTGTTTTTT; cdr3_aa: CASSTFNTGELFF
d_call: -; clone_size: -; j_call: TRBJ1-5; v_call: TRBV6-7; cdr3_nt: TGTGCCAGCAGTTACTCGATCGGGTGCGGCTCTTGCAATCAGCCCCAGCATTTT; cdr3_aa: CASSYSIGCGSCNQPQHF
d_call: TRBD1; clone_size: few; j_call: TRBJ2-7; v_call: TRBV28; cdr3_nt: TGTGCCAGCAACCTGGAGCCCGGGACAGGGAAGACAGGGCTGGACTTC; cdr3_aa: CASNLEPGTGKTGLDF
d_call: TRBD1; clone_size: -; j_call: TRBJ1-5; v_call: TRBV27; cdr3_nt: TGTGCCAGCAGTCAGGGGACAGGGGGTCAGCCCCAGCATTTT; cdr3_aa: CASSQGTGGQPQHF
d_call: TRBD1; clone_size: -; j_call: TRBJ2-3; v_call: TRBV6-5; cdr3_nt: TGTGCCAGCACCCAGGGGGCGGGGTGGGCAGATACGCAGTATTTT; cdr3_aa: CASTQGAGWADTQYF
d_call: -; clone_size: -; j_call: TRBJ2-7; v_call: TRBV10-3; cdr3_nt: TGTGCCATCAGTGTAAAGGAGGGGGGCGGGAGTTTGTACGAGCAGTACTTC; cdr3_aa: CAISVKEGGGSLYEQYF
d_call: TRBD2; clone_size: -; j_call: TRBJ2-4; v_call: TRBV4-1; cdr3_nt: TGCGCCAGCAGCCAAGAAGTGCTAGCGGGAGTGAGAAACATTCAGTACTTC; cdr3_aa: CASSQEVLAGVRNIQYF
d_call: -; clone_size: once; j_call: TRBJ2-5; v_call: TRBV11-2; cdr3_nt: TGTGCCAGCAGCTCGGACAGAACGTTGGAGACCCAGTACTTC; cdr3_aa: CASSSDRTLETQYF
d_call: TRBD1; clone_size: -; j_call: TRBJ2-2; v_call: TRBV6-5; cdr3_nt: TGTGCCAGCAGTCTACGCAGGGGGTTCGGGGAGCTGTTTTTT; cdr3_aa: CASSLRRGFGELFF
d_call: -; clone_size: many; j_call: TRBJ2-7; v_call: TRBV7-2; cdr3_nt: TGTGCCAGCAGCTTAGACGAGACAAACTACGAGCAGTACTTC; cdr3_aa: CASSLDETNYEQYF
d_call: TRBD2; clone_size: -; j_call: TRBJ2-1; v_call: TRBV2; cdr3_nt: TGTGCCAGCAGTAGGGAGGGACTAGCGGGATACAATGAGCAGTTCTTC; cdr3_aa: CASSREGLAGYNEQFF
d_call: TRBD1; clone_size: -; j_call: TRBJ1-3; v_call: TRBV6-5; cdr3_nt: TGTGCCAGCAGGGACAGGGCTCTCTCTGGAAACACCATATATTTT; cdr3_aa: CASRDRALSGNTIYF
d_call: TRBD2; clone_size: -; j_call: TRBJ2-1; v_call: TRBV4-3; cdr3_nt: TGCGCCAGCAGCCAAGATCCGCTAGCGGGAATAGGCGGTGAGCAGTTCTTC; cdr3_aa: CASSQDPLAGIGGEQFF
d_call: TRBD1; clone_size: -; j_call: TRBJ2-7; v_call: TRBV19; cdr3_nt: TGTGCCAGTAGTACGGGACAGGGGTCTCTTCGCGAGCAGTACTTC; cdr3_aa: CASSTGQGSLREQYF
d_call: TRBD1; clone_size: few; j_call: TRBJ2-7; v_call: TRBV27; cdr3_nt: TGTGCCAGCAGTTTATCCGCACTTACAGGGGGCTTAGGCGAGCAGTACTTC; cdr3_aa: CASSLSALTGGLGEQYF
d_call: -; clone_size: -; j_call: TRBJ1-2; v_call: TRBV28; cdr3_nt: TGTGCCAGCAGTTTAAAGGGGCGGAACTATGGCTACACCTTC; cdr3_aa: CASSLKGRNYGYTF
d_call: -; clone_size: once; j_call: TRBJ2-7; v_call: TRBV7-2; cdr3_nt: TGTGCCAGCAGCCCGGAGGTGGCAGAGGGCTACGAGCAGTACTTC; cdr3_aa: CASSPEVAEGYEQYF
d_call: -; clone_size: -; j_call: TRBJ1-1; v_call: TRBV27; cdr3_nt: TGTGCCAGCAGTTTAGGACTCGCCAACACTGAAGCTTTCTTT; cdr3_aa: CASSLGLANTEAFF
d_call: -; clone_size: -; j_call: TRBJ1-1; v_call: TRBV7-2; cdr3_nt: TGTGCCAGCAGCCCTATCCCGGGACAAAACACTGAAGCTTTCTTT; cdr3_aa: CASSPIPGQNTEAFF
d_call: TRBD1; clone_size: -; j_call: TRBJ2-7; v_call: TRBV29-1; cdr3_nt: TGCAGCGTCCTCTCTGGACAGGGGATGGGCGAGCAGTACTTC; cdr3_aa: CSVLSGQGMGEQYF
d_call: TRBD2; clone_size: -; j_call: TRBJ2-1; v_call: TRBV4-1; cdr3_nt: TGCGCCAGCAGCCAAGCGAGCGGGACCTACAATGAGCAGTTCTTC; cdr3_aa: CASSQASGTYNEQFF
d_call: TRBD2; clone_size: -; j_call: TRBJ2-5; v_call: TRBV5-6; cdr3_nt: TGTGCCAGCAGCTTGATCAGCGGGGGTGGGGAGACCCAGTACTTC; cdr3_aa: CASSLISGGGETQYF
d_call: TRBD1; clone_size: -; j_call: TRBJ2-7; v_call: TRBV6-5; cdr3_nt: TGTGCCAGCAGTTCCGGGACAGGCCTCTCCTACGAGCAGTACTTC; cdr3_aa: CASSSGTGLSYEQYF
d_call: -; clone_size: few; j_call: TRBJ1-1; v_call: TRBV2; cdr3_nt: TGTGCCAGCAGACCAGACAGTTCTGGCCGGCACACTGAAGCTTTCTTT; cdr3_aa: CASRPDSSGRHTEAFF
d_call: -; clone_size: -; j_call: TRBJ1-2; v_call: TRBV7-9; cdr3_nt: TGTGCCAGCAGCTTAGTCCGACAGGAAGGCTACACCTTC; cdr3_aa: CASSLVRQEGYTF